Shown below are 32 T cell receptor beta chains from a single sample sequenced in a study of T-cell reconstitution after alpha-beta-depleted transplantation in children. For TCRbeta, the library was prepared with unique molecular identifiers. TCRdb analysed the PCR reads with MiXCR anew, one entry per CDR3 protein. Among 300,000 to 350,000 distinct CDR3 sequences listed, 15% to 20% were seen once. Sample: PBMCs, mostly from graft donor cells, taken 360 days after TCRalphabeta/CD19-depleted stem cell transplant. These receptors all come from a male patient between 2 and 10 years old who had a stem cell transplant for acute lymphoblastic leukemia, so the T cells may come from the graft donor.

This clonotype was counted only a few times. DNA of the CDR3: TGTGCCAGCAGTTTATTTTTGGGCCAGCCCACAGATACGCAGTATTTT. Its protein product is CASSLFLGQPTDTQYF. The V gene is TRBV28, the J gene TRBJ2-3; D is unresolved. V lost 1 base and J lost 2, with 13 bases in between. In germline, CDR1 is MDHEN, CDR2 SYDVKM. The CDR3 spans 16 residues. Supplemented by reference TRBV28 and TRBJ2-3, the full variable domain reads DVKVTQSSRYLVKRTGEKVFLECVQDMDHENMFWYRQDPGLGLRLIYFSYDVKMKEKGDIPEGYSVSREKKERFSLILESASTNQTSMYLCASSLFLGQPTDTQYFGPGTRLTVL.

The sample holds a few counts of this clonotype. The gene calls are TRBV12-3 or TRBV12-4 and TRBJ2-7; D unclear. V was shortened by 1 base and J by 6 bases, with 7 bases between the two germline ends. The CDR3 runs 12 residues. The DNA of the CDR3 is TGTGCCAGCAGTTTAGGTTCGGTCGAGCAGTACTTC. It is translated as CASSLGSVEQYF.

V and J are TRBV28 and TRBJ2-3; 9 bases match TRBD2. In germline, CDR1 is MDHEN, CDR2 SYDVKM. CDR3 length equals 18 residues. J gave up 2 bases and V 5 bases, and 14 bases lay outside the gene matches. CDR3 coding DNA: TGTGCCAGCAGTGTAACAGGGAAACTAGCGGGTTACACAGATACGCAGTATTTT. This codes for CASSVTGKLAGYTDTQYF.

J is TRBJ2-2 and V is TRBV4-1; D is undetermined. The ends were cut back, 2 bases at V and 5 bases at J, with 15 bases in the middle. Germline CDR1 is MGHRA and CDR2 is YSYEKL. The CDR3 covers 16 residues. CDR3 sequence: CASSQYQRWGTGELFF. As DNA, the CDR3 is TGCGCCAGCAGCCAATATCAGCGCTGGGGAACCGGGGAGCTGTTTTTT.

In this sample, this clonotype turned up a few times. This chain connects TRBV12-3 or TRBV12-4 to TRBJ2-1, with D hard to call. V was clipped by 2 bases and J by 4 bases, with 9 bases between them. CDR3 length: 14 amino acids. This chain's CDR3 is CASSLRVGYNEQFF. In DNA form, the CDR3 reads TGTGCCAGCAGTTTAAGGGTAGGGTACAATGAGCAGTTCTTC.

This clonotype was counted between two and nine times. The chain is built from TRBV7-2 and TRBJ2-7, with D possibly matching TRBD1 (7 bases). V dropped 5 bases and J dropped 0 bases, with 17 bases sitting between them. This CDR3 has 16 amino acids. Per germline, CDR1 SGHTA and CDR2 FQGNSA. The CDR3 loop reads CASSRGTVRTSYEQYF. The CDR3 DNA sequence: TGTGCCAGCAGCCGGGGGACAGTCAGGACCTCCTACGAGCAGTACTTC.

The sample holds a few counts of this clonotype. V and J are TRBV11-2 and TRBJ2-3; possibly TRBD1 or TRBD2 for D (5 bases each). Germline V lookup: CDR1 SGHAT, CDR2 FQNNGV. The CDR3 totals 14 residues. V lost 5 bases and J lost 8, with 17 bases in between. The CDR3 loop reads CASSPRMGLATQYF. CDR3 nucleotide sequence: TGTGCCAGCAGCCCCCGGATGGGGCTAGCTACGCAGTATTTT.

This clonotype was observed at least ten times. The chain links TRBV4-1 to TRBJ2-1; maybe TRBD2 (6 bases). There are 17 residues in the CDR3. V lost 5 bases, J lost 0 bases, and 17 bases lay in between. The germline gives CDR1 MGHRA, CDR2 YSYEKL. The CDR3 nucleotides read TGCGCCAGCAGCACCGTGGAGGGCCGTTACTCCTACAATGAGCAGTTCTTC. Translating it yields CASSTVEGRYSYNEQFF.

The chain carries TRBV29-1 and TRBJ2-2; TRBD2 matches at 10 bases. Germline V gene sequence: CDR1 SQVTM, CDR2 ANQGSEA. J lost 1 base, V lost 7 bases, and 9 bases had no gene match. The CDR3 contains 16 residues. CDR3 protein: CSAELAGLMNTGELFF. The DNA for the CDR3 is TGCAGCGCCGAACTAGCGGGGCTAATGAACACCGGGGAGCTGTTTTTT.

The DNA for the CDR3 is TGTGCCAGCAGCTCAGATTGGGCTAGTGGCGAGACCCAGTACTTC. Translating gives CASSSDWASGETQYF. This chain uses TRBV7-2 with TRBJ2-5; no reliable D call. Germline V CDR1 and CDR2: SGHTA, FQGNSA. V lost 4 bases, J lost 5 bases, and 17 bases lay in between. The CDR3 runs 15 residues.

V is TRBV6-2 or TRBV6-3 and J is TRBJ2-7; TRBD2 might be the D (5 bases). The ends were cut back, 0 bases at V and 0 bases at J, with 18 bases in the middle. Looked up from germline, CDR1 is MNHEY and CDR2 is SVGEGT. There are 18 residues in the CDR3. The CDR3 DNA reads TGTGCCAGCAGTTACTCGGAGGACCGCCCAGCCGTCTCCTACGAGCAGTACTTC. Translated, it gives CASSYSEDRPAVSYEQYF.

This clonotype was recorded a few times. This chain links TRBV6-1 with TRBJ2-5, with D possibly matching TRBD1 (6 bases). Germline-derived CDR1 and CDR2 are MNHNS and SASEGT. The CDR3 has 13 amino acids. Trimming cost V 11 bases and J 7 bases, with 20 bases left between them. CDR3 protein: CAAGDQGRGTQYF. The CDR3 coding sequence is TGTGCCGCAGGGGACCAGGGCCGGGGGACCCAGTACTTC.

The chain has TRBV18 and TRBJ2-5; D not certain. The CDR3 extends over 14 amino acids. From germline, CDR1 is KGHSH and CDR2 LQKENI. Trimming pared 3 bases from V and 4 bases from J, leaving 12 bases between. CDR3 region: CASSPIGGSETQYF. DNA of the CDR3: TGTGCCAGCTCACCGATCGGTGGGTCAGAGACCCAGTACTTC. The whole variable domain, remainder taken from reference TRBV18 and TRBJ2-5, is NAGVMQNPRHLVRRRGQEARLRCSPMKGHSHVYWYRQLPEEGLKFMVYLQKENIIDESGMPKERFSAEFPKEGPSILRIQQVVRGDSAAYFCASSPIGGSETQYFGPGTRLLVL.

This clonotype was observed a few times. The chain recombines TRBV10-2 with TRBJ2-1, with 10 positions matching TRBD2. Trimming cost V 9 bases and J 14 bases; bases outside gene matches: 10. The CDR3 is 12 residues long. Germline values: CDR1 WSHSY, CDR2 SAAADI. The CDR3 bases are TGCGCCAGTCAAGCGGGAGGGAAGCGAGAGTTCTTC. Translating gives CASQAGGKREFF.

The sample holds one count of this clonotype. The chain joins TRBV7-9 to TRBJ2-5; 8 positions agree with TRBD2. Trimming at V came to 2 bases and at J to 1 base, leaving 9 bases not matched to a gene. Germline V gene sequence: CDR1 SEHNR, CDR2 FQNEAQ (reference sequence). The CDR3 is 17 residues long. The CDR3 region has the DNA TGTGCCAGCAGCTTACCCCCGGGAGGGACGACCCAAGAGACCCAGTACTTC. Encoded protein: CASSLPPGGTTQETQYF.

CDR3 coding DNA: TGCAGTGCAACGGACTTCCGGGCCCCCACCGGGGAGCTGTTTTTT. This encodes CSATDFRAPTGELFF. V gene TRBV20-1 combines with J gene TRBJ2-2; a weak D match, TRBD2 (5 bases). This CDR3 has 15 amino acids. Germline loops: CDR1 DFQATT, CDR2 SNEGSKA (reference sequence). With 6 bases removed from V and 4 bases from J, the gap between germline ends came to 18 bases.

Only a few counts were recorded for this clonotype. The chain joins TRBV28 to TRBJ2-7; 10 nucleotides match TRBD2. The CDR3 contains 16 residues. Unmatched junction bases numbered 6, after V lost 2 bases and J lost 2 bases. Germline V gene sequence: CDR1 MDHEN, CDR2 SYDVKM. This chain's CDR3 is CASSLPEAGGTYEQYF. CDR3 coding DNA: TGTGCCAGCAGTTTACCAGAAGCGGGAGGGACCTACGAGCAGTACTTC. The variable domain in full, with the rest retrieved from reference TRBV28 and TRBJ2-7, is DVKVTQSSRYLVKRTGEKVFLECVQDMDHENMFWYRQDPGLGLRLIYFSYDVKMKEKGDIPEGYSVSREKKERFSLILESASTNQTSMYLCASSLPEAGGTYEQYFGPGTRLTVT.

This clonotype has ten or more counts. V gene TRBV4-2 combines with J gene TRBJ2-2, with a tentative D call TRBD2 (6 bases). The CDR3 sequence is 18 residues long. In germline, CDR1 is LGHNA, CDR2 YNFKEQ. The V end was cut by 4 bases, the J end by 4 bases, with 22 bases between. The DNA for the CDR3 is TGTGCCAGCAGCCCTGGGGGGAACTACGGCACCGCCACCGGGGAGCTGTTTTTT. As protein: CASSPGGNYGTATGELFF.

Points on this clonotype: A much larger clonotype is one base distant, so this may be a read error. The chain employs TRBV29-1 and TRBJ1-1; D call uncertain. Trimming left V 4 bases short and J 2 bases short, with 11 bases between. Per germline, CDR1 SQVTM and CDR2 ANQGSEA. The CDR3 has 13 amino acids. CDR3 sequence reads: CSVALRTNTEAFF. The DNA of the CDR3 is TGCAGCGTTGCCCTTCGGACCAACACTGAAGCTTTCTTT.

The V gene is TRBV5-1, the J gene TRBJ2-2; 7 bases agree with TRBD1. Per germline, CDR1 SGHRS and CDR2 YFSETQ. CDR3 length equals 15 residues. Trimming took 5 bases from V and 0 from J; bases not matched to a gene: 4. The CDR3 coding sequence is TGCGCCAGCAGTCTCGACAGGGCGAACACCGGGGAGCTGTTTTTT. Its translation: CASSLDRANTGELFF. Supplemented by reference TRBV5-1 and TRBJ2-2, the full variable domain reads KAGVTQTPRYLIKTRGQQVTLSCSPISGHRSVSWYQQTPGQGLQFLFEYFSETQRNKGNFPGRFSGRQFSNSRSEMNVSTLELGDSALYLCASSLDRANTGELFFGEGSRLTVL.

The rearrangement joins TRBV5-1 to TRBJ2-1; 12 bases agree with TRBD2. The CDR3 is 24 residues long. Germline V gene lookup returns CDR1 SGHRS and CDR2 YFSETQ. J lost 6 bases, V lost 4 bases, and 32 bases had no gene match. The CDR3 DNA reads TGCGCCAGCAGCAGCGGACTAGCGGGACATAACGCGTGGGGCGTAGCGTACCCCTCCAATGAGCAGTTCTTC. It codes for CASSSGLAGHNAWGVAYPSNEQFF.

This sequence joins TRBV20-1 and TRBJ2-7; possibly TRBD2 for D (5 bases). Trimming took off 6 bases at V and 2 bases at J, with 17 bases between the two ends. Per the germline V gene, CDR1 is DFQATT and CDR2 is SNEGSKA (reference sequence). CDR3 length: 14 amino acids. DNA of the CDR3: TGCAGTGCCAGTCTTAGCGACTATCCCTACGAGCAGTACTTC. As protein: CSASLSDYPYEQYF.

This clonotype has at least ten counts. The V gene is TRBV10-2, the J gene TRBJ2-5; D is uncertain. Trimming shortened V by 4 bases and J by 5 bases, and 11 bases separated the two germline ends. The CDR3 is 13 residues long. The germline CDR1 and CDR2 sequences are WSHSY and SAAADI. The CDR3 protein is CASSGVGRETQYF. Written as DNA, the CDR3 is TGCGCCAGCAGTGGGGTTGGGCGGGAGACCCAGTACTTC.

Only a few counts were recorded for this clonotype. Germline and junction disagree at one end, which may indicate a read error. In nucleotides, the CDR3 is TGTGCCAGCAGCTTGGGACTAGCGGGCTACCATGAGCAGTTCTTC. This encodes CASSLGLAGYHEQFF. V gene TRBV7-3 combines with J gene TRBJ2-1; 12 bases map to TRBD2. Germline CDR1 is SGHTA and CDR2 is FQGTGA. The CDR3 totals 15 residues.

The chain uses TRBV21-1 and TRBJ2-7; the table names TRBD1, a call not compared with the DNA. TRBV21-1 is a recognized pseudogene. This CDR3 contains 14 residues. The DNA for the CDR3 is TGTGCCAGCAGCAAAAGGGGCAGGGTTCACGGGCAGTACTTC. Encoded protein: CASSKRGRVHGQYF.

J is TRBJ2-6 and V is TRBV5-4; D uncertain. Trimming cost V 6 bases and J 0 bases, with 31 bases left between them. The CDR3 loop spans 22 amino acids. Germline CDR1 and CDR2: SGHNT and YYREEE (reference sequence). The CDR3 DNA reads as TGTGCCAGCACCTCCACCGTCTGGGCAGGCGCCCAACTTAGCTCTGGGGCCAACGTCCTGACTTTC. Residues: CASTSTVWAGAQLSSGANVLTF.

The rearrangement uses TRBV2 and TRBJ2-2, with TRBD2 matching 8 bases. This CDR3 contains 15 residues. CDR1 SNHLY and CDR2 FYNNEI come from the germline V gene. Trimming took 6 bases from V and 0 from J; bases not matched to a gene: 3. The DNA for the CDR3 is TGTGCCAGCAGGGGGCGGGAGGCGAACACCGGGGAGCTGTTTTTT. Its translation is CASRGREANTGELFF. The complete variable domain, with remaining parts taken from reference TRBV2 and TRBJ2-2, reads EPEVTQTPSHQVTQMGQEVILRCVPISNHLYFYWYRQILGQKVEFLVSFYNNEISEKSEIFDDQFSVERPDGSNFTLKIRSTKLEDSAMYFCASRGREANTGELFFGEGSRLTVL.

The J gene is TRBJ2-3, the V gene TRBV20-1; D perhaps matches TRBD2 (5 bases). V lost 4 bases, J lost 1 base, and 9 bases lay in between. Germline CDR1 reads DFQATT; CDR2 reads SNEGSKA (reference sequence). There are 13 residues in the CDR3. The CDR3 coding sequence is TGCAGTGCTACAGGAGCGGGCACAGATACGCAGTATTTT. It specifies CSATGAGTDTQYF.

This clonotype was found a few times. CDR3 residues: CASSLDLSGSYNEQFF. The DNA of the CDR3 is TGTGCCAGCAGCTTAGATCTCAGCGGGAGTTACAATGAGCAGTTCTTC. This sequence joins TRBV11-2 and TRBJ2-1, with TRBD2 identical over 8 bases. CDR3 length: 16 residues. V lost 0 bases, J lost 4 bases, and 5 bases stayed unmatched. Looked up from germline, CDR1 is SGHAT and CDR2 is FQNNGV.

The rearrangement uses TRBV18 and TRBJ2-4; maybe TRBD2 (5 bases). This CDR3 comprises 14 residues. Trimming cost V 0 bases and J 6 bases, with 9 bases left between them. Germline V gene data show CDR1 as KGHSH and CDR2 as LQKENI. CDR3 nucleotides: TGTGCCAGCTCACCACCGAGCGGCAGAAACATTCAGTACTTC. Translating gives CASSPPSGRNIQYF.

This clonotype was seen ten or more times. V and J are TRBV4-1 and TRBJ2-2; 11 nucleotides match TRBD2. Germline V gives CDR1 MGHRA, CDR2 YSYEKL. The CDR3 length is 17 residues. The trim removed 4 bases at V and 3 bases at J, leaving 7 bases unmatched. Here the CDR3 reads CASSPLGSGRDTGELFF. Here the CDR3 DNA reads TGCGCCAGCAGCCCCCTGGGTAGCGGGAGGGACACCGGGGAGCTGTTTTTT.

This clonotype was detected many times. The chain is built from TRBV29-1 and TRBJ2-7, with D perhaps being TRBD1 or TRBD2 (6 bases each). Between the trimmed V and J ends, which lost 3 bases and 0 bases, there was a span of 9 bases. The CDR3 runs to 13 residues. Germline loops: CDR1 SQVTM, CDR2 ANQGSEA. The CDR3 is CSVDRGDSYEQYF. CDR3 DNA: TGCAGCGTTGATAGGGGGGACTCCTACGAGCAGTACTTC.